The sequence of this T cell receptor beta chain was determined in a study of cytomegalovirus exposure and HLA in healthy donors. CDR3 length equals 14 residues. From germline, CDR1 is SGDLS and CDR2 YYNGEE. Trimming removed 7 bases from V and 8 bases from J; junction bases left unmatched: 9. Of note for this clone: What it recognizes is unknown.

The study's findings and limits: Immune exposure information comprised only CMV serostatus.

Both 60 Vbeta primers and 13 Jbeta primers went into the PCR. Profiling relied on immunoSEQ multiplex PCR, and the TCRdb table lists in-frame clones only, not all of them. The table lists about 150,000 clones, approximately 79% of them singletons. The sequencing input was PBMCs. The V call is TRBV9, the J call TRBJ1-3, with TRBD1 identical over 10 bases. The clonotype originates from a man aged 40-49 years in good health and CMV-seropositive. The CDR3 DNA reads as TGTGCCAGCGCCCGGGACAGGGGTGTCTACACCATATATTTT. Translating it yields CASARDRGVYTIYF.